A selection of T cell receptor beta chains follows, all from one sample in a study of shared clonotypes between healthy human individuals. Here immunoSEQ multiplex PCR was the method, and the copy in TCRdb shows in-frame clones only, minus some. Of a few million clones listed, about 92% were seen once; the top ten hold roughly 0.14%. Sequencing input: naive CD4+ T cells sorted from blood. Receptors originate from a young man in good health. The CDR3 runs from the conserved cysteine through the conserved F or W. The order of the fields is CDR3 DNA, CDR3 protein, clone size, D gene, J gene, V gene. A D gene is named only where the DNA matches it firmly. Expanded clones get a size class; other rows say once, few or many, or leave the size out.

cdr3_nt: TGCGCCAGCAGCTTGATTACTTGGGACAGGGGGAACAATGAGCAGTTCTTC
cdr3_aa: CASSLITWDRGNNEQFF
clone_size: NA
d_call: TRBD1
j_call: TRBJ2-1
v_call: TRBV5-1

cdr3_nt: TGTGCCAGCAGCCTCGGACTAGCGGACCCTAGCACAGATACGCAGTATTTT
cdr3_aa: CASSLGLADPSTDTQYF
clone_size: NA
d_call: TRBD2
j_call: TRBJ2-3
v_call: TRBV9

cdr3_nt: TGCGCCAGCAGCTTAGGACTCCTACTCAACACTGAAGCTTTCTTT
cdr3_aa: CASSLGLLLNTEAFF
clone_size: NA
d_call: NA
j_call: TRBJ1-1
v_call: TRBV4-3

cdr3_nt: TGTGCCAGCAGCAAAAGGACTAGTGCCACAGATACGCAGTATTTT
cdr3_aa: CASSKRTSATDTQYF
clone_size: NA
d_call: NA
j_call: TRBJ2-3
v_call: TRBV21-1

cdr3_nt: TGCGCCAGCAGCCCGGGACTAGCGGGGCCCACAGATACGCAGTATTTT
cdr3_aa: CASSPGLAGPTDTQYF
clone_size: NA
d_call: TRBD2
j_call: TRBJ2-3
v_call: TRBV4-1

cdr3_nt: TGTGCCAGCTTCACCGGGGTCGAGCAGTACTTC
cdr3_aa: CASFTGVEQYF
clone_size: few
d_call: NA
j_call: TRBJ2-7
v_call: TRBV28

cdr3_nt: TGTGCCAGCAGTGAAGGGACATGGTATGGCTACACCTTC
cdr3_aa: CASSEGTWYGYTF
clone_size: NA
d_call: NA
j_call: TRBJ1-2
v_call: TRBV2

cdr3_nt: TGTGCCAGCAGCCCGACGGTAGCCAAAAACATTCAGTACTTC
cdr3_aa: CASSPTVAKNIQYF
clone_size: NA
d_call: NA
j_call: TRBJ2-4
v_call: TRBV5-4

cdr3_nt: TGTGCCAGCCAACGGACAGGGCCCACCCAGCCCCAGCATTTT
cdr3_aa: CASQRTGPTQPQHF
clone_size: NA
d_call: TRBD1
j_call: TRBJ1-5
v_call: TRBV6-6

cdr3_nt: TGTGCCAGCAGTTCCCTCGGGGGTACCTACGAGCAGTACTTC
cdr3_aa: CASSSLGGTYEQYF
clone_size: NA
d_call: NA
j_call: TRBJ2-7
v_call: TRBV28

cdr3_nt: TGTGCCAGCAAGCGGGAGGGCACCGGGGAGCTGTTTTTT
cdr3_aa: CASKREGTGELFF
clone_size: NA
d_call: TRBD2
j_call: TRBJ2-2
v_call: TRBV5-4

cdr3_nt: TGTGCCAGCAGTCCTACCGGGACAGGGGCCACCGGGGAGCTGTTTTTT
cdr3_aa: CASSPTGTGATGELFF
clone_size: NA
d_call: TRBD1
j_call: TRBJ2-2
v_call: TRBV27

cdr3_nt: TGTGCCAGCAGTGACCAGCGTGACGAGCAGTTCTTC
cdr3_aa: CASSDQRDEQFF
clone_size: NA
d_call: NA
j_call: TRBJ2-1
v_call: TRBV6-1

cdr3_nt: TGTGCCAGCAGTCTTAGGGGACAGGGAGGGGAAAAACTGTTTTTT
cdr3_aa: CASSLRGQGGEKLFF
clone_size: NA
d_call: TRBD1
j_call: TRBJ1-4
v_call: TRBV6-6

cdr3_nt: TGCAGCGTGGGACAGGGAGGCACTGAAGCTTTCTTT
cdr3_aa: CSVGQGGTEAFF
clone_size: few
d_call: TRBD1
j_call: TRBJ1-1
v_call: TRBV29-1

cdr3_nt: TGTGCCAGCAGCCCTAGTGGCCTTTCCTACAATGAGCAGTTCTTC
cdr3_aa: CASSPSGLSYNEQFF
clone_size: NA
d_call: NA
j_call: TRBJ2-1
v_call: TRBV7-8

cdr3_nt: TGTGCCAGCGCCGGGACAGGGGATGAAAAACTGTTTTTT
cdr3_aa: CASAGTGDEKLFF
clone_size: NA
d_call: TRBD1
j_call: TRBJ1-4
v_call: TRBV6-6

cdr3_nt: TGTGCCAGCAGCGGGTCCCGGGGAGGCAATGAGCAGTTCTTC
cdr3_aa: CASSGSRGGNEQFF
clone_size: NA
d_call: NA
j_call: TRBJ2-1
v_call: TRBV2

cdr3_nt: TGTGCCAGCAGTAAAACTCCGGGACGGTATGAAAAACTGTTTTTT
cdr3_aa: CASSKTPGRYEKLFF
clone_size: NA
d_call: NA
j_call: TRBJ1-4
v_call: TRBV25-1

cdr3_nt: TGTGCCACCAGCAGAGATGGACACCCGAACACCGGGGAGCTGTTTTTT
cdr3_aa: CATSRDGHPNTGELFF
clone_size: NA
d_call: NA
j_call: TRBJ2-2
v_call: TRBV15

cdr3_nt: TGTGCCAGCACCGCGCGGTCCTACCCAGAGGGTTCAGGCGAGCAGTACTTC
cdr3_aa: CASTARSYPEGSGEQYF
clone_size: NA
d_call: NA
j_call: TRBJ2-7
v_call: TRBV7-8

cdr3_nt: TGTGCCAGCAGCGGAGGGAGTCAAGAGACCCAGTACTTC
cdr3_aa: CASSGGSQETQYF
clone_size: NA
d_call: NA
j_call: TRBJ2-5
v_call: TRBV5-4

cdr3_nt: TGTGCCAGCTCACCGCCCACAGGGGGGACAGATACGCAGTATTTT
cdr3_aa: CASSPPTGGTDTQYF
clone_size: NA
d_call: TRBD1
j_call: TRBJ2-3
v_call: TRBV18

cdr3_nt: TGTGCCTGGAGTGAGGCAATGGACACTGAAGCTTTCTTT
cdr3_aa: CAWSEAMDTEAFF
clone_size: NA
d_call: NA
j_call: TRBJ1-1
v_call: TRBV30

cdr3_nt: TGTGCCAGCAGTGAAACGGTACAGGGGGTGTACAATGAGCAGTTCTTC
cdr3_aa: CASSETVQGVYNEQFF
clone_size: NA
d_call: TRBD1
j_call: TRBJ2-1
v_call: TRBV6-1

cdr3_nt: TGTGCCAGCAGCTTGGGACAGGGGAGAGGTGAGCAGTACTTC
cdr3_aa: CASSLGQGRGEQYF
clone_size: NA
d_call: TRBD1
j_call: TRBJ2-7
v_call: TRBV5-6

cdr3_nt: TGTGCCAGCAGTTCCTCCGGCAGGATCGCCTACGAGCAGTACTTC
cdr3_aa: CASSSSGRIAYEQYF
clone_size: NA
d_call: NA
j_call: TRBJ2-7
v_call: TRBV28

cdr3_nt: TGCAGTGCTAGAGATGGCGAGACCATATATTTT
cdr3_aa: CSARDGETIYF
clone_size: NA
d_call: NA
j_call: TRBJ1-3
v_call: TRBV20-1

cdr3_nt: TGTGCCAGCAGCGTAGCTGCGGGCCCTAGCACAGATACGCAGTATTTT
cdr3_aa: CASSVAAGPSTDTQYF
clone_size: NA
d_call: NA
j_call: TRBJ2-3
v_call: TRBV9

cdr3_nt: TGTGCCAGTAGTGCCGCAGGGGCGGGGGGCAATCAGCCCCAGCATTTT
cdr3_aa: CASSAAGAGGNQPQHF
clone_size: NA
d_call: NA
j_call: TRBJ1-5
v_call: TRBV19

cdr3_nt: TGCGCCAGCAGCTTGGAGGGCAGAAACACTGAAGCTTTCTTT
cdr3_aa: CASSLEGRNTEAFF
clone_size: NA
d_call: NA
j_call: TRBJ1-1
v_call: TRBV5-1